A selection of T cell receptor beta chains follows, all from one sample in a study of T cells in tuberculosis. This table comes from immunoSEQ multiplex PCR, and its TCRdb copy is limited to in-frame clones, with some not included. The sample contains 25,000 to 30,000 clones, about 90% of which appear only once. The sequencing used PBMCs, collected at tuberculosis diagnosis. The receptors derive from an adult with tuberculosis. Each CDR3 is given with its conserved first and last residue. A D gene is named only where the DNA matches it firmly. Only part of the rows carry a size: once, few, many, or a class if the clone is expanded.

v_call	clone_size	j_call	d_call	cdr3_aa	cdr3_nt
TRBV7-6	-	TRBJ2-7	-	CASSSDRRGEQYF	TGTGCCAGCAGCTCGGACAGGCGGGGCGAGCAGTACTTC
TRBV15	-	TRBJ2-6	-	CATSRDLRSRANVLTF	TGTGCCACCAGCAGAGATCTGAGGTCTAGGGCCAACGTCCTGACTTTC
TRBV18	-	TRBJ2-1	TRBD2	CASSPQRTSDHNEQFF	TGTGCCAGCTCACCACAAAGGACTAGCGACCACAATGAGCAGTTCTTC
TRBV5-5	-	TRBJ1-5	-	CASSYTDTNQPQHF	TGTGCCAGCAGCTATACAGACACCAATCAGCCCCAGCATTTT
TRBV6-1	-	TRBJ1-3	-	CASSEGWGVRRSTIYF	TGTGCCAGCAGTGAAGGTTGGGGGGTCAGGAGAAGCACCATATATTTT
TRBV30	-	TRBJ1-3	TRBD1	CAWGHGVQGPGNTIYF	TGTGCCTGGGGACACGGCGTACAGGGGCCTGGAAACACCATATATTTT
TRBV2	few	TRBJ1-2	TRBD1	CASSEEWDSYGYTF	TGTGCCAGCAGTGAAGAATGGGACAGCTATGGCTACACCTTC
TRBV5-1	-	TRBJ2-7	TRBD2	CASSPGLAISYEQYF	TGCGCCAGCAGCCCGGGACTAGCGATTTCCTACGAGCAGTACTTC
TRBV30	-	TRBJ2-1	TRBD1	CAWSVGPGGNEQFF	TGTGCCTGGAGTGTGGGGCCAGGGGGCAATGAGCAGTTCTTC
TRBV28	-	TRBJ2-5	-	CASRPTGRETQYF	TGTGCCAGCAGACCTACAGGGCGGGAGACCCAGTACTTC
TRBV29-1	-	TRBJ2-1	-	CSVRGSSYNEQFF	TGCAGCGTCCGGGGGAGCTCCTACAATGAGCAGTTCTTC
TRBV19	-	TRBJ2-2	-	CASSIPGELFF	TGTGCCAGTAGTATACCAGGGGAGCTGTTTTTT
TRBV5-1	-	TRBJ2-7	TRBD2	CASRESGRMGEQYF	TGCGCCAGCAGGGAAAGCGGGAGGATGGGAGAGCAGTACTTC